What follows are 27 T cell receptor beta chains derived from one specimen sequenced in a study of radiation and T cells in renal cell carcinoma. Some clones are missing from TCRdb's copy, which holds only in-frame ones; the method was immunoSEQ multiplex PCR. The sample carries some 64,000 clones, 60% to 85% recorded once. Time point defined: blood 4 weeks post-SBRT, at nephrectomy. The treatment denotes: 15 Gy SBRT to primary tumor, nephrectomy 4 weeks later. Source: blood, taken from a patient whose treatment included radiotherapy and nephrectomy. The receptor source for this set is a man in his 60s with renal cell carcinoma.

The rearrangement joins TRBV15 to TRBJ2-7, with D perhaps being TRBD1 or TRBD2 (5 bases each). The CDR3 spans 12 residues. With 0 bases removed from V and 8 bases from J, the gap between germline ends came to 8 bases. Per germline, CDR1 LNHNV and CDR2 YYDKDF (reference sequence). In DNA form, the CDR3 reads TGTGCCACCAGCAGAGACCGGGACCAGCAGTACTTC. Its protein product is CATSRDRDQQYF.

The chain is built from TRBV7-2 and TRBJ2-1; D perhaps matches TRBD2 (5 bases). The length of the CDR3 is 13 residues. Per the germline V gene, CDR1 is SGHTA and CDR2 is FQGNSA. V was trimmed by 2 bases and J by 9 bases, leaving 11 bases between them. In DNA form, the CDR3 reads TGTGCCAGCAGCTTAACTAGTATGAGTGAGCAGTTCTTC. Amino acids: CASSLTSMSEQFF.

The CDR3 reads CASSRVAGDADTQYF. In DNA, the CDR3 is TGCGCCAGCTCCCGAGTAGCGGGGGATGCGGATACGCAGTATTTT. The gene calls are TRBV4-3 and TRBJ2-3; 9 positions match TRBD2. The CDR3 length is 15 residues. The germline CDR1 and CDR2 sequences are LGHNA and YSLEER. V lost 8 bases and J lost 6; bases outside the gene matches: 12.

V is TRBV27 and J is TRBJ1-2, with D unresolved. Germline-derived CDR1 and CDR2 are MNHEY and SMNVEV (reference sequence). Between the trimmed V and J ends, which lost 3 bases and 6 bases, there was a span of 17 bases. This CDR3 region has 15 residues. This chain's CDR3 is CASSLNADDGDGYTF. CDR3 DNA sequence: TGTGCCAGCAGTTTGAACGCCGACGATGGGGATGGCTACACCTTC.

The V call is TRBV7-2, the J call TRBJ2-5; 8 bases match TRBD1. The DNA end lines up better with TRBJ2-7; the J call may be wrong. Germline V gene data show CDR1 as SGHTA and CDR2 as FQGNSA. The CDR3 totals 16 residues. The CDR3 is CASSLNPGTGLPEQYF. The CDR3 coding sequence is TGTGCCAGCAGCTTAAATCCCGGGACAGGTCTTCCCGAGCAGTACTTC.

This clone has a handful of counts. The V call is TRBV14, the J call TRBJ2-7; D might be TRBD1 or TRBD2, each matching 5 bases. V was cut by 6 bases and J by 6 bases, with 18 bases left in between. The germline V gene has CDR1 SGHDN and CDR2 FVKESK. This CDR3 is 14 amino acids long. CDR3 residues: CASSYDRKRGEQYF. The CDR3 DNA is TGTGCCAGCAGTTACGACAGAAAACGGGGCGAGCAGTACTTC.

This sequence joins TRBV5-1 and TRBJ1-4; TRBD1 agrees at 7 bases. The CDR3 extends over 16 amino acids. Germline V gives CDR1 SGHRS, CDR2 YFSETQ. With 6 bases clipped from V and 3 bases from J, the junction kept 11 bases outside the gene matches. CDR3 region: CASNEGTAGANEKLFF. Here the CDR3 DNA reads TGCGCCAGCAACGAAGGGACAGCAGGGGCTAATGAAAAACTGTTTTTT.

This clone was seen only a few times. This CDR3 is also generated by other DNA sequences in the sample. This chain connects TRBV11-2 to TRBJ1-1; no clear D. The CDR3 spans 11 residues. V lost 3 bases and J lost 6, with 5 bases in between. Germline CDR1 SGHAT, CDR2 FQNNGV. The CDR3 region has the DNA TGTGCCAGCAGCTTGGTGGCTGAAGCTTTCTTT. Translated: CASSLVAEAFF. The full variable domain, rest sourced from reference TRBV11-2 and TRBJ1-1, is EAGVAQSPRYKIIEKRQSVAFWCNPISGHATLYWYQQILGQGPKLLIQFQNNGVVDDSQLPKDRFSAERLKGVDSTLKIQPAKLEDSAVYLCASSLVAEAFFGQGTRLTVV.

J is TRBJ1-1 and V is TRBV9, with D hard to call. Germline V lookup: CDR1 SGDLS, CDR2 YYNGEE. There are 14 residues in the CDR3. The V end was cut by 0 bases, the J end by 5 bases, with 11 bases between. The CDR3 DNA reads as TGTGCCAGCAGCGTAGACGGGGAACAAACTGAAGCTTTCTTT. It encodes CASSVDGEQTEAFF.

This clone was seen once. This CDR3 is CASSARDRPGYGYTF. The DNA of the CDR3 is TGTGCCAGCAGCGCGAGGGACAGACCTGGCTATGGCTACACCTTC. The rearrangement links TRBV9 to TRBJ1-2; 7 bases match TRBD1. Germline CDR1 SGDLS, CDR2 YYNGEE. The V segment lost 3 bases and the J segment 4 bases; nucleotides outside the gene matches: 9. The CDR3 is 15 residues long. The full variable domain, with the rest looked up from reference TRBV9 and TRBJ1-2, is DSGVTQTPKHLITATGQRVTLRCSPRSGDLSVYWYQQSLDQGLQFLIQYYNGEERAKGNILERFSAQQFPDLHSELNLSSLELGDSALYFCASSARDRPGYGYTFGSGTRLTVV.

The V and J genes are TRBV7-3 and TRBJ1-1; 7 nucleotides match TRBD1. The CDR3 runs to 14 residues. Germline V gives CDR1 SGHTA, CDR2 FQGTGA. After removal of 5 bases from V and 4 bases from J, the junction contained 7 bases not matched to a gene. The CDR3 loop is CASSTDRAATEAFF. DNA of the CDR3: TGTGCCAGCAGCACCGACAGGGCGGCCACTGAAGCTTTCTTT.

Here the CDR3 reads CASSTTDYTEAFF. CDR3 coding DNA: TGTGCCAGCAGCACGACAGACTACACTGAAGCTTTCTTT. The rearrangement uses TRBV11-2 and TRBJ1-1; possible D gene TRBD1, 5 bases. The CDR3 spans 13 residues. The V end was cut by 5 bases, the J end by 3 bases, with 10 bases between. The germline V gene encodes CDR1 SGHAT and CDR2 FQNNGV.

The chain recombines TRBV5-1 with TRBJ1-2, with D perhaps TRBD1 (6 bases). The CDR3 covers 13 residues. Per germline, CDR1 SGHRS and CDR2 YFSETQ. V shed 5 bases and J shed 2 bases, with 10 bases lying between them. The CDR3 reads CASRGGYNYGYTF. CDR3 DNA sequence: TGCGCCAGCAGAGGGGGATACAACTATGGCTACACCTTC.

Details on this clone: Other DNA sequences of this sample code for an identical CDR3. The chain carries TRBV2 and TRBJ1-1, with 7 bases aligning to TRBD1. Germline values: CDR1 SNHLY, CDR2 FYNNEI. This CDR3 region has 14 residues. With 2 bases clipped from V and 3 bases from J, the junction kept 3 bases outside the gene matches. The CDR3 here is CASSESGGYTEAFF. CDR3 DNA sequence: TGTGCCAGCAGTGAATCAGGGGGGTACACTGAAGCTTTCTTT.

The rearrangement uses TRBV7-9 and TRBJ2-5; 10 bases fit TRBD1. The CDR3 is 17 residues long. V lost 5 bases, J lost 0 bases, and 9 bases stayed unmatched. Germline V gene data show CDR1 as SEHNR and CDR2 as FQNEAQ (reference sequence). This CDR3 reads CASSRLRGQGDQETQYF. CDR3 DNA sequence: TGTGCCAGCAGCCGCCTTCGTGGACAGGGGGACCAAGAGACCCAGTACTTC.

The chain recombines TRBV11-3 with TRBJ2-6; possible D gene TRBD2, 6 bases. From germline, CDR1 is SGHNT and CDR2 YENEEA. V dropped 2 bases and J dropped 7 bases, with 12 bases sitting between them. The CDR3 consists of 15 residues. The CDR3 is CASSLMGGIANVLTF. The CDR3 DNA sequence: TGTGCCAGCAGCTTAATGGGAGGAATCGCCAACGTCCTGACTTTC.

This chain joins TRBV11-2 and TRBJ1-4; D is perhaps TRBD1 (5 bases). The CDR3 covers 15 residues. Germline V lookup: CDR1 SGHAT, CDR2 FQNNGV. Trimming cost V 6 bases and J 2 bases, with 13 bases left between them. CDR3 in amino acids: CASRPSGSTNEKLFF. CDR3 nucleotide sequence: TGTGCCAGCAGGCCCTCAGGGTCTACTAATGAAAAACTGTTTTTT.

V is TRBV7-8 and J is TRBJ1-3; 7 bases match TRBD1. This CDR3 region has 16 residues. The trim removed 2 bases at V and 0 bases at J, leaving 4 bases unmatched. Germline V gives CDR1 SGHVS, CDR2 FQNEAQ. The CDR3: CASSLRDSTSGNTIYF. CDR3 nucleotides: TGTGCCAGCAGCTTAAGGGACAGCACCTCTGGAAACACCATATATTTT.

This chain connects TRBV19 to TRBJ1-2, with no clear D. The CDR3 runs 17 residues. V was cut by 3 bases and J by 4 bases, with 21 bases left in between. Per germline, CDR1 LNHDA and CDR2 SQIVND (reference sequence). CDR3 coding DNA: TGTGCCAGTAGTATTTCTTATTCCTATACTACCATCTATGGCTACACCTTC. Its translation is CASSISYSYTTIYGYTF.

The rearrangement joins TRBV29-1 to TRBJ2-2; no reliable D call. Germline V lookup: CDR1 SQVTM, CDR2 ANQGSEA. This CDR3 contains 12 residues. V shed 5 bases and J shed 6 bases, with 10 bases lying between them. CDR3 in amino acids: CSVHLAPGELFF. The CDR3 coding sequence is TGCAGCGTTCATTTGGCTCCCGGGGAGCTGTTTTTT.

The gene calls are TRBV11-2 and TRBJ2-7, with a possible D match to TRBD1 (6 bases). With 2 bases removed from V and 5 bases from J, the gap between germline ends came to 16 bases. Germline CDR1 and CDR2: SGHAT and FQNNGV. This CDR3 has 15 residues. The CDR3 nucleotides are TGTGCCAGCAGCTTAAACAGGGATGAGGAACACGAGCAGTACGTC. This encodes CASSLNRDEEHEQYV.

This clone was counted a single time. V gene TRBV6-6 combines with J gene TRBJ1-1; D is possibly TRBD1 (5 bases). Germline assignment: CDR1 MNHNY and CDR2 SVGAGI (reference sequence). Trimming shortened V by 2 bases and J by 1 base, and 11 bases separated the two germline ends. This CDR3 spans 15 amino acids. CDR3 bases: TGTGCCAGCAGTTACACTCTGACAGCGAACACTGAAGCTTTCTTT. It yields the protein CASSYTLTANTEAFF.

This clone turned up a few times. The chain employs TRBV10-2 and TRBJ1-1; D is possibly TRBD1 (6 bases). V gave up 3 bases and J gave up 1 base, with 9 bases separating them. CDR1 and CDR2 (germline): WSHSY, SAAADI. This CDR3 contains 14 residues. CDR3 sequence: CASSEEQGNTEAFF. The CDR3 nucleotides are TGCGCCAGCAGTGAAGAACAGGGGAACACTGAAGCTTTCTTT.

J is TRBJ2-7 and V is TRBV15, with D possibly being TRBD2 (6 bases). There are 16 residues in the CDR3. Germline-derived CDR1 and CDR2 are LNHNV and YYDKDF (reference sequence). With 0 bases removed from V and 4 bases from J, the gap between germline ends came to 16 bases. For the CDR3, the DNA is TGTGCCACCAGCAGAGATCGGAGTGTGGGGGGATACGAGCAGTACTTC. This gives the protein CATSRDRSVGGYEQYF.

V gene TRBV13 combines with J gene TRBJ2-7, with TRBD1 matching over 9 bases. Unmatched junction bases numbered 4, after V lost 5 bases and J lost 2 bases. The CDR3 runs to 14 residues. Germline V CDR1 and CDR2: PRHDT, FYEKMQ (reference sequence). This CDR3 reads CASSRTGETYEQYF. The CDR3 DNA follows: TGTGCCAGCAGCCGGACAGGGGAAACCTACGAGCAGTACTTC.

V usage is TRBV2 and J usage is TRBJ2-5; 7 nucleotides line up with TRBD1. V lost 5 bases to trimming and J lost 5 bases; unmatched junction nucleotides: 8. The CDR3 consists of 14 residues. Looked up from germline, CDR1 is SNHLY and CDR2 is FYNNEI. The CDR3 DNA reads as TGTGCCAGCAGTCTTAGACAGGGACCCGAGACCCAGTACTTC. This sequence encodes CASSLRQGPETQYF.

This clone has a handful of counts. The rearrangement uses TRBV5-6 and TRBJ2-7; 9 positions match TRBD1. The CDR3 spans 15 residues. Trimming removed 3 bases from V and 5 bases from J; junction bases left unmatched: 9. In germline, CDR1 is SGHDT, CDR2 YYEEEE. CDR3 coding DNA: TGTGCCAGCAGCTCCGGACAGGGGAGTCGCGACGAGCAGTACTTC. As protein: CASSSGQGSRDEQYF.